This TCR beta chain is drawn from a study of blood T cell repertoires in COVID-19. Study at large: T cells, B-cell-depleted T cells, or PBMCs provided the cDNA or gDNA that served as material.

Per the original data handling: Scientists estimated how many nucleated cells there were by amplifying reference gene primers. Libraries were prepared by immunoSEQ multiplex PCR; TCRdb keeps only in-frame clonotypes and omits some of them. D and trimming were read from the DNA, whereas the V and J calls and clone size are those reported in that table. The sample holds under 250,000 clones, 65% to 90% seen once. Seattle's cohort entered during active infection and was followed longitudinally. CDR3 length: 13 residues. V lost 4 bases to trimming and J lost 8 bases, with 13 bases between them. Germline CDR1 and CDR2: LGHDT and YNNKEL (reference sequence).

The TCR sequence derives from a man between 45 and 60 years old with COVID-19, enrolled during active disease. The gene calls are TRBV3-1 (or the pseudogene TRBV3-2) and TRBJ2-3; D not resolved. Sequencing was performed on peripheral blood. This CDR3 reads CASSPHAETTQYF. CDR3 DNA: TGTGCCAGCAGCCCCCATGCGGAGACTACGCAGTATTTT.